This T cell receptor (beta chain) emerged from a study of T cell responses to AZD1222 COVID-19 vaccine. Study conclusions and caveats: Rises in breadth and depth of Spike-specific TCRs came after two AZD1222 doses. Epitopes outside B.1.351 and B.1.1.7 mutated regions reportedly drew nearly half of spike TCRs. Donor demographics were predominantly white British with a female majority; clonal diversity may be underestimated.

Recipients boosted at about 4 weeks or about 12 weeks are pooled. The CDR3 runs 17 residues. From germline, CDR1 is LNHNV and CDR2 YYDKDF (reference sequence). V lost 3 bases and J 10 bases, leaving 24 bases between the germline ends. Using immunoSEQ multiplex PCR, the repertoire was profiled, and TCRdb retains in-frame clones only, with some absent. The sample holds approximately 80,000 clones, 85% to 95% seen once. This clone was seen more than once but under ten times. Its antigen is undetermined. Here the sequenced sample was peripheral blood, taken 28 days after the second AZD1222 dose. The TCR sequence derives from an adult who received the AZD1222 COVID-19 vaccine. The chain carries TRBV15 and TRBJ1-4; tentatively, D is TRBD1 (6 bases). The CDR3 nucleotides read TGTGCCACCAGCAGTCCGGGGGCGGGAAGGCAGGGCGGAAAACTGTTTTTT. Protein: CATSSPGAGRQGGKLFF.